This T cell receptor beta chain was documented in a study of tumor-infiltrating lymphocytes in glioblastoma multiforme. Study-wide points: Functional subtype sorting of these T cells was not performed. RNA-based TCR sequencing may distort clone frequencies, since cells carry unequal TCR transcript numbers. The TCR and somatic mutation analysis included just one glioblastoma patient.

A word on this clonotype: Its antigen is currently unknown. The germline gene is not matched at one end of the junction; a read error may be the cause.

Three nested ARM-PCR rounds with V-beta and C-beta primers built TCRB libraries. A C-beta primer primed TCRB cDNA from around 0.53 ug RNA. Each CDR3 protein is one row after TCRdb ran MiXCR on the multiplex PCR reads. The top ten hold about 76% of the sample, which has around 8,600 distinct CDR3 sequences, 74% seen once. Germline CDR1 SGHAT, CDR2 FQDESV (reference sequence). The CDR3 has 13 residues. This chain joins TRBV11-1 and TRBJ1-6; D is undetermined. This TCR was recovered from a male donor with glioblastoma. Sequencing was performed on brain tumor tissue. The CDR3 region has the DNA TGTACCAGCAGCCTTGGAGCGGAGTCACCCCTCCACTTT. Protein product: CTSSLGAESPLHF.